This T cell receptor (beta chain) was found in a study of post-analysis software for immune sequencing data. TCR beta cDNA libraries included unique molecular identifiers. TCRdb reprocessed the PCR reads via MiXCR and lists one record per CDR3 protein. The sample yields 700,000 to 900,000 distinct CDR3 sequences, about 45% seen once. This sequence originates from a girl between 5 and 17 years old with multiple sclerosis. The sequenced sample consisted of blood.

DNA of the CDR3: TGTGCCAGCAGCCCCGGGGCTAGCGGGAGCATCGAGCAGTACTTC. This encodes CASSPGASGSIEQYF. The V gene is TRBV13, the J gene TRBJ2-5; 10 nucleotides agree with TRBD2. The J call may be in error: the DNA end matches TRBJ2-7 better. Germline V gene lookup returns CDR1 PRHDT and CDR2 FYEKMQ (reference sequence). This CDR3 contains 15 residues.